This record concerns one TCR beta chain sequence. Its antigen is undetermined. Alongside a J-beta primer mix, a sample-barcoded 5' primer served in a second PCR lasting about 7 to 12 cycles. From the 5' RACE reads, TCRdb called clonotypes with MiXCR, one entry per CDR3 protein. The sample records about 2 million distinct CDR3 sequences, roughly 49% being singletons. This sample was included in a study of blood T cells in healthy people across ages. Study conclusions and caveats: Strongly correlated with naive T cell percentage was TCR beta diversity.

Trimming removed 4 bases at V and 3 bases at J, with 13 bases between. The CDR3 extends over 15 amino acids. What was sequenced was blood. The sequence came from a woman aged 40 to 50 in good health. V usage is TRBV12-3 or TRBV12-4 and J usage is TRBJ2-4; maybe TRBD1 (6 bases). The CDR3 nucleotides read TGTGCCAGCAGTTGGGACCAGGGGATCAAAAACATTCAGTACTTC. Protein sequence: CASSWDQGIKNIQYF.